This TCR beta chain was identified during a study of blood T cell repertoires in COVID-19. Repertoires were generated with immunoSEQ multiplex PCR, while TCRdb's copy carries only in-frame clones and drops some. The sample lists tens of thousands of clones, 87% occurring once. From germline, CDR1 is LGHDT and CDR2 YNNKEL (reference sequence). The CDR3 has 15 residues. Trimming shortened V by 1 base and J by 3 bases, and 12 bases separated the two germline ends. The sequenced sample was peripheral blood. The rearrangement joins TRBV3-1 (or the pseudogene TRBV3-2) to TRBJ1-1; D is ambiguous. The clonotype originates from a man aged 40-55 years with COVID-19, enrolled during active disease. The chain's CDR3 is CASSQGQLVHTEAFF. CDR3 nucleotides: TGTGCCAGCAGCCAAGGACAATTGGTACACACTGAAGCTTTCTTT.